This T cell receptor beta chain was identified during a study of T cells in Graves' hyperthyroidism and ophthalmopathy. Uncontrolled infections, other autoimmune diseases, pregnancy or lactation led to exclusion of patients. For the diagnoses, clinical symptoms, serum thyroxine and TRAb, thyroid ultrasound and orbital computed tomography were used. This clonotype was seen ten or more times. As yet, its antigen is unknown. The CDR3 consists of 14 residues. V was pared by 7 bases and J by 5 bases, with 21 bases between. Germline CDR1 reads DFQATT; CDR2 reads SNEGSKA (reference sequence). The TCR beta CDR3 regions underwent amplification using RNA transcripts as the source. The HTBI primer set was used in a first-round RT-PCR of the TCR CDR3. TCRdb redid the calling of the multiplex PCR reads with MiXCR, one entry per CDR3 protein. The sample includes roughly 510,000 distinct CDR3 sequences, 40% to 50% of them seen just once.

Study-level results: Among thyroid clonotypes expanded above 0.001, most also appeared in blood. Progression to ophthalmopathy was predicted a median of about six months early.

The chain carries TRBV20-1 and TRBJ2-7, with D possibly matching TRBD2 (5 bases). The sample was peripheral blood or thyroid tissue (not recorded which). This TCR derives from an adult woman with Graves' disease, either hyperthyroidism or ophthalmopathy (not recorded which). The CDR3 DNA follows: TGCAGTGGCCTCCGGGCGGCTAGCCGGAACGAGCAGTACTTC. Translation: CSGLRAASRNEQYF.